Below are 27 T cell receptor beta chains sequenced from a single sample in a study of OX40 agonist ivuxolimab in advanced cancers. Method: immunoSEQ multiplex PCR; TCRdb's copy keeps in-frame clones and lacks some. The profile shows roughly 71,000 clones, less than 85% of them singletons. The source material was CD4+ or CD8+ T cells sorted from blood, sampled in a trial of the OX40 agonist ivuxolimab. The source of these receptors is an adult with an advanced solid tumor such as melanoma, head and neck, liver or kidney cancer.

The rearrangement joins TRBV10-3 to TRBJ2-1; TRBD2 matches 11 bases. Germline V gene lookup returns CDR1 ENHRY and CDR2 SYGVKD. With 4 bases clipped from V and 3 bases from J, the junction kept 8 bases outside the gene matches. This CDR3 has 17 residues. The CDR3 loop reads CAISVSSGRTSYNEQFF. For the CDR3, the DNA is TGTGCCATCAGTGTCTCTAGCGGGAGGACTAGCTACAATGAGCAGTTCTTC.

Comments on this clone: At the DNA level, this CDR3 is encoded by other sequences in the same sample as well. As DNA, the CDR3 is TGTGCCAGCAGTGGGACTAGCGGGTCCTACGAGCAGTACTTC. Translation gives CASSGTSGSYEQYF. V usage is TRBV6-6 and J usage is TRBJ2-7, with 12 bases lining up with TRBD2. CDR3 length: 14 amino acids. V dropped 5 bases and J dropped 1; count of bases not matched to a gene: 0. The germline CDR1 and CDR2 sequences are MNHNY and SVGAGI (reference sequence).

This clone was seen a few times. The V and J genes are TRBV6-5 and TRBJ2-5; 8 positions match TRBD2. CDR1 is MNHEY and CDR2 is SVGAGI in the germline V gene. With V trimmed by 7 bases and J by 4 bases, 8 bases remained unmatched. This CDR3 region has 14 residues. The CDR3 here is CASNDGLAGETQYF. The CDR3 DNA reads TGTGCCAGCAACGACGGACTAGCAGGAGAGACCCAGTACTTC.

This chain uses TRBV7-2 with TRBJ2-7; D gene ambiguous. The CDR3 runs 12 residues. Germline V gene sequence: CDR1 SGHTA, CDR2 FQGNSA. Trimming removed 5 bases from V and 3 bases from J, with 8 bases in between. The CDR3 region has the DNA TGTGCCAGCAGCCTAGTGGGCTACGAGCAGTACTTC. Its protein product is CASSLVGYEQYF.

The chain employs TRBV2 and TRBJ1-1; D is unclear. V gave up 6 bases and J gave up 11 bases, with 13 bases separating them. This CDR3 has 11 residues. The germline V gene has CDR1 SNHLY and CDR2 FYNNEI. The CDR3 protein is CASSQTLEAFF. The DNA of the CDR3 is TGTGCCAGCAGCCAAACATTGGAGGCTTTCTTT.

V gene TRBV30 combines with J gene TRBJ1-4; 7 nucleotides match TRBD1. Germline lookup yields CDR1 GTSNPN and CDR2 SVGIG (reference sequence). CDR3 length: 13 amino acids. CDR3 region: CAGSHRGNEKLFF. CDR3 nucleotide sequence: TGTGCGGGGAGTCACAGGGGTAATGAAAAACTGTTTTTT.

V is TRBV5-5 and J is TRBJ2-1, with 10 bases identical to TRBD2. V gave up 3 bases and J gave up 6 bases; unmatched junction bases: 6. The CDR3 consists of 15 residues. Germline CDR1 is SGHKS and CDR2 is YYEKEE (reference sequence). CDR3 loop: CASSSRTSGTNEQFF. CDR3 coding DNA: TGTGCCAGCAGCTCCCGGACTAGCGGAACCAATGAGCAGTTCTTC.

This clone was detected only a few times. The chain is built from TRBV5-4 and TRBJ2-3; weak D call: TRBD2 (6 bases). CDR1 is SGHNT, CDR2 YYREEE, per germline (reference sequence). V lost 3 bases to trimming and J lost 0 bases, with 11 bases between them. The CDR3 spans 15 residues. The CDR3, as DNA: TGTGCCAGCAGCTACTTAGCGGAAAGCACAGATACGCAGTATTTT. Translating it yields CASSYLAESTDTQYF.

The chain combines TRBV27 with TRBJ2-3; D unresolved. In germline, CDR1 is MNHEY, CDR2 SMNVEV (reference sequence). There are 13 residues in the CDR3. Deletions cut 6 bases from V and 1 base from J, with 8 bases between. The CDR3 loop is CASRKTGTDTQYF. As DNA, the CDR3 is TGTGCCAGCAGGAAGACCGGCACAGATACGCAGTATTTT.

In DNA, the CDR3 is TGTGCCATCAGTGAGTCTGGCGGGTCACCCCTCCACTTT. It translates to CAISESGGSPLHF. The chain has TRBV10-3 and TRBJ1-6; D call uncertain. CDR3 length equals 13 residues. The V gene lost 0 bases and the J gene lost 10 bases, with 7 bases spanning the gap. Germline values: CDR1 ENHRY, CDR2 SYGVKD.

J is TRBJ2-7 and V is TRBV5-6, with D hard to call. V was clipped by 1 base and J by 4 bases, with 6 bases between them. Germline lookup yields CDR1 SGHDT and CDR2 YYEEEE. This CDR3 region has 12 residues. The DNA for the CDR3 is TGTGCCAGCAGCTTGAGGTTGTACGAGCAGTACTTC. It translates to CASSLRLYEQYF.

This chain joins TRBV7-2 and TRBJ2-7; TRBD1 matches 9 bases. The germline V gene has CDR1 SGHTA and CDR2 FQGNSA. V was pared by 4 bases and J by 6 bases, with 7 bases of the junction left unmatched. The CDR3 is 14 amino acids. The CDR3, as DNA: TGTGCCAGCAGCTCAGGGACAGGGTTCTCCGAGCAGTACTTC. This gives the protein CASSSGTGFSEQYF. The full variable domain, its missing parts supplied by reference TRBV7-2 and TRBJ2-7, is GAGVSQSPSNKVTEKGKDVELRCDPISGHTALYWYRQSLGQGLEFLIYFQGNSAPDKSGLPSDRFSAERTGGSVSTLTIQRTQQEDSAVYLCASSSGTGFSEQYFGPGTRLTVT.

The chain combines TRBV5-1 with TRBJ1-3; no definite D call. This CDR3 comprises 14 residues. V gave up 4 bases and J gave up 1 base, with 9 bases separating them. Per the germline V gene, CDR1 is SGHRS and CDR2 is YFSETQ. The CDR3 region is CASSPDGSGNTIYF. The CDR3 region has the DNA TGCGCCAGCAGCCCGGACGGTTCTGGAAACACCATATATTTT.

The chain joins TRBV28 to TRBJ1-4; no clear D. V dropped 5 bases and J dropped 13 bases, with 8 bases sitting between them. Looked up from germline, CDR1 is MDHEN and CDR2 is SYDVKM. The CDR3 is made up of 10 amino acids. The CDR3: CASSQDGLFF. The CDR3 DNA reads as TGTGCCAGCAGTCAAGATGGACTGTTTTTT.

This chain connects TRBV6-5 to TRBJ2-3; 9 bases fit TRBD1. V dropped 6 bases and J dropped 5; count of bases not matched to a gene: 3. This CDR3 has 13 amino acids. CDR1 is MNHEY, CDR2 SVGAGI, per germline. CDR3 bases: TGTGCCAGCAGGGGACAGGGATTAGATACGCAGTATTTT. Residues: CASRGQGLDTQYF.

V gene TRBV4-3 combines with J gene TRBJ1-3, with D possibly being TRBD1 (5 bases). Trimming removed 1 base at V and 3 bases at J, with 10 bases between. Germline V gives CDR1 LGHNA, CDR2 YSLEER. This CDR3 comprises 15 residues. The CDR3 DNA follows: TGCGCCAGCAGCCAAGTTGAGGGGCTTGGAAACACCATATATTTT. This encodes CASSQVEGLGNTIYF.

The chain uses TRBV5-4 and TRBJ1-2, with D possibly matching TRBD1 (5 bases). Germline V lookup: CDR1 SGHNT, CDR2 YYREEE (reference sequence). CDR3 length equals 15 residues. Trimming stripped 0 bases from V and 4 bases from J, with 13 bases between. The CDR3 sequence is CASSLGQSSFYGYTF. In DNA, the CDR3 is TGTGCCAGCAGCTTGGGACAGTCTTCCTTCTATGGCTACACCTTC.

CDR3 bases: TGTGCCAGCAGCCCCCGGGGCGATAGCGGAAGACACAATGAGCAGTTCTTC. This translates into CASSPRGDSGRHNEQFF. The rearrangement joins TRBV9 to TRBJ2-1; tentative D call: TRBD2 (6 bases). V was shortened by 4 bases and J by 5 bases, with 22 bases between the two germline ends. Germline V gives CDR1 SGDLS, CDR2 YYNGEE. The CDR3 covers 17 residues. Using reference TRBV9 and TRBJ2-1 for the parts outside the CDR3, the full variable domain is DSGVTQTPKHLITATGQRVTLRCSPRSGDLSVYWYQQSLDQGLQFLIQYYNGEERAKGNILERFSAQQFPDLHSELNLSSLELGDSALYFCASSPRGDSGRHNEQFFGPGTRLTVL.

The CDR3 loop reads CASSGGFSPLHF. CDR3 DNA sequence: TGTGCCAGTAGTGGCGGGTTTTCACCCCTCCACTTT. V is TRBV19 and J is TRBJ1-6; D call uncertain. Germline loops: CDR1 LNHDA, CDR2 SQIVND (reference sequence). The CDR3 covers 12 residues. V was pared by 5 bases and J by 9 bases, with 8 bases between.

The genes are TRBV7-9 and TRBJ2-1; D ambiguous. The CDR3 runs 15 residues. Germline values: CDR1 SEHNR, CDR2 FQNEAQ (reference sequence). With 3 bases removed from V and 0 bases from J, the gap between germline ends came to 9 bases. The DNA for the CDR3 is TGTGCCAGCAGCTTTGGGGTGAGCTCCTACAATGAGCAGTTCTTC. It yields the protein CASSFGVSSYNEQFF.

The CDR3 loop is CASRRTGGNGYTF. In DNA form, the CDR3 reads TGTGCCAGCAGAAGGACAGGGGGGAATGGCTACACCTTC. The J gene is TRBJ1-2, the V gene TRBV9; the match to TRBD1 covers 10 bases. Unmatched junction bases numbered 4, after V lost 5 bases and J lost 6 bases. Per the germline V gene, CDR1 is SGDLS and CDR2 is YYNGEE. There are 13 residues in the CDR3.

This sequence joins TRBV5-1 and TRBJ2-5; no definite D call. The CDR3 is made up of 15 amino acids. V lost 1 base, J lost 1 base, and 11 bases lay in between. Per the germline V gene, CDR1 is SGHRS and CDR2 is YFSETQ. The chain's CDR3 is CASSLYRSAQETQYF. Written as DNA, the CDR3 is TGCGCCAGCAGCTTGTATCGGAGCGCCCAAGAGACCCAGTACTTC.

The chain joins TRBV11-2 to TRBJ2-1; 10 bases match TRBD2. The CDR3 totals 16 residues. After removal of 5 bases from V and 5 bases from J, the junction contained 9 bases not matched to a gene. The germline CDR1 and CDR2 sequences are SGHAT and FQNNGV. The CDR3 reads CASSMTSGRANNEQFF. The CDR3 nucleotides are TGTGCCAGCAGCATGACGAGCGGGAGGGCCAACAATGAGCAGTTCTTC.

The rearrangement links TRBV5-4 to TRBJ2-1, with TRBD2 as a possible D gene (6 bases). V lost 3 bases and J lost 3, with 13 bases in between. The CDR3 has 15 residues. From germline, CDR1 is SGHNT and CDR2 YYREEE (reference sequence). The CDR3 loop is CASSSPRGDYNEQFF. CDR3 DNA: TGTGCCAGCAGCTCCCCGCGCGGGGACTACAATGAGCAGTTCTTC.

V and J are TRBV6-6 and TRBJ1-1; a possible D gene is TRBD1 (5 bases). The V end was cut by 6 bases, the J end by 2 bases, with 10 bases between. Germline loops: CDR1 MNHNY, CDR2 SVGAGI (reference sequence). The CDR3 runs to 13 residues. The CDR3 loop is CASSGGGNTEAFF. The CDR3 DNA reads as TGTGCCAGCAGCGGGGGGGGAAACACTGAAGCTTTCTTT.

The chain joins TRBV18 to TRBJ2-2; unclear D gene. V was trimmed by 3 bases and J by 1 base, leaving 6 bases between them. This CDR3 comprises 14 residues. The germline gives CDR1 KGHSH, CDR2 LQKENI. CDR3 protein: CASSPGRNTGELFF. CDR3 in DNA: TGTGCCAGCTCACCCGGACGGAACACCGGGGAGCTGTTTTTT.

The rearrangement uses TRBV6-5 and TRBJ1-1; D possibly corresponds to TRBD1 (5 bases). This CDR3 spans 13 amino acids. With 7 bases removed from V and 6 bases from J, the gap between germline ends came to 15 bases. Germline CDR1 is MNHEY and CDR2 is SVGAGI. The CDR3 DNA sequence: TGTGCCAGCACGGGCAGGGCTGGGGCTGAAGCTTTCTTT. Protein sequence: CASTGRAGAEAFF.